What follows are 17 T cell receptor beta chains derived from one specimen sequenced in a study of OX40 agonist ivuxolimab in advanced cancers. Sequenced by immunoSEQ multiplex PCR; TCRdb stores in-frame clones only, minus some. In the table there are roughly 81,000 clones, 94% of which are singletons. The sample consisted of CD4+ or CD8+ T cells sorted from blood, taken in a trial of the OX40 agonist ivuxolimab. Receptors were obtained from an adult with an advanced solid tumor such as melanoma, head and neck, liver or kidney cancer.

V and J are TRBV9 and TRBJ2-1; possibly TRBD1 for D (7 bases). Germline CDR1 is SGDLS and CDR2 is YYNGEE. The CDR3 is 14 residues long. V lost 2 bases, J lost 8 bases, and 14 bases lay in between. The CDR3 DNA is TGTGCCAGCAGCGTCCCCGACAGGGAGGATGAGCAGTTCTTC. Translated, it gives CASSVPDREDEQFF.

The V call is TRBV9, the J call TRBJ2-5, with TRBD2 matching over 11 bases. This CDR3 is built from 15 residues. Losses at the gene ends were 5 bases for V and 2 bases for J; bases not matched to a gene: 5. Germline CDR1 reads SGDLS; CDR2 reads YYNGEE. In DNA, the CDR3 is TGTGCCAGCAGTGGGGGACTAGCGGCTCAAGAGACCCAGTACTTC. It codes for CASSGGLAAQETQYF. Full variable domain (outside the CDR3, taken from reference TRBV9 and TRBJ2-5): DSGVTQTPKHLITATGQRVTLRCSPRSGDLSVYWYQQSLDQGLQFLIQYYNGEERAKGNILERFSAQQFPDLHSELNLSSLELGDSALYFCASSGGLAAQETQYFGPGTRLLVL.

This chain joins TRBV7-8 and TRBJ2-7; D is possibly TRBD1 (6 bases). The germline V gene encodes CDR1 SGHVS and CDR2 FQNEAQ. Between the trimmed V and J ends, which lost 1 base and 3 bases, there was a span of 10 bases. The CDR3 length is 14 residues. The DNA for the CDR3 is TGTGCCAGCAGCTTAGTACAGGGCGACTACGAGCAGTACTTC. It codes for CASSLVQGDYEQYF.

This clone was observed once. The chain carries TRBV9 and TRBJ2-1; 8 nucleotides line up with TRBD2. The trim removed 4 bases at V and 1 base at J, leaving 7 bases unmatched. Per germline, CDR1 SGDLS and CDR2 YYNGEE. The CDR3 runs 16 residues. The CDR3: CASSRGGAVSYNEQFF. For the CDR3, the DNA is TGTGCCAGCAGCCGGGGGGGAGCAGTATCCTACAATGAGCAGTTCTTC.

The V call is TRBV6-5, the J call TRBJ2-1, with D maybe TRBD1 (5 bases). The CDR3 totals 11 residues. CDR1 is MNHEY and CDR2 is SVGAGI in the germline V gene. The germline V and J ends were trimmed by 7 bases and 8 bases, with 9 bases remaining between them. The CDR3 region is CASIRGDEQFF. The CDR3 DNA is TGTGCCAGCATTAGGGGCGATGAGCAGTTCTTC.

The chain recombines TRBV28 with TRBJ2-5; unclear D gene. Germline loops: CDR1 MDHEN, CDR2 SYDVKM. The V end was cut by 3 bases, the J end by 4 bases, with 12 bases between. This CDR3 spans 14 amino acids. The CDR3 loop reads CASSFETDVETQYF. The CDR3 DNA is TGTGCCAGCAGTTTCGAGACGGACGTAGAGACCCAGTACTTC.

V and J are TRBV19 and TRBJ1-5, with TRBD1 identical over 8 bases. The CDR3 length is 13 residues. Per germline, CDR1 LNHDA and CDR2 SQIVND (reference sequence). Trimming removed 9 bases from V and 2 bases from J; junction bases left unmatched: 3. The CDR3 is CASGQGGNQPQHF. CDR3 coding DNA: TGTGCCAGCGGACAGGGTGGCAATCAGCCCCAGCATTTT.

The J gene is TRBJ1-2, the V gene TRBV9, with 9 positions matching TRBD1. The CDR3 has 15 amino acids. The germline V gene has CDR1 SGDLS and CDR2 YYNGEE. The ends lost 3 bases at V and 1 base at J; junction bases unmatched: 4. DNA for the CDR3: TGTGCCAGCAGCGCCGACAGGGGGTATAACTATGGCTACACCTTC. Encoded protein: CASSADRGYNYGYTF. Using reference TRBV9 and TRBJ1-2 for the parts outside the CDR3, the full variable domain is DSGVTQTPKHLITATGQRVTLRCSPRSGDLSVYWYQQSLDQGLQFLIQYYNGEERAKGNILERFSAQQFPDLHSELNLSSLELGDSALYFCASSADRGYNYGYTFGSGTRLTVV.

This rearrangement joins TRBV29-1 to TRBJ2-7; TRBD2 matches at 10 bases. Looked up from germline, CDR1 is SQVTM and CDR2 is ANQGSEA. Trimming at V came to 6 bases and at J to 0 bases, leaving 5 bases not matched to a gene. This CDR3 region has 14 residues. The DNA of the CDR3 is TGCAGCGTCCGTAGCGGGAGGAGCTCCTACGAGCAGTACTTC. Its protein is CSVRSGRSSYEQYF.

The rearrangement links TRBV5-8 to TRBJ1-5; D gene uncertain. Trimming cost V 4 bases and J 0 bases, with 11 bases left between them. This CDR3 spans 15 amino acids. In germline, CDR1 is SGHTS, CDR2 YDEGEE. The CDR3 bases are TGTGCCAGCAGCCGCGTCTCCTCTAGCAATCAGCCCCAGCATTTT. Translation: CASSRVSSSNQPQHF. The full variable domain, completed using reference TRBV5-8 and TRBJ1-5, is EAGVTQSPTHLIKTRGQQATLRCSPISGHTSVYWYQQALGLGLQFLLWYDEGEERNRGNFPPRFSGRQFPNYSSELNVNALELEDSALYLCASSRVSSSNQPQHFGDGTRLSIL.

CDR3 nucleotide sequence: TGTGCCAGCAGCCTATCAGGAACTAGCGGAGTCCCCGGCATCCACGAGCAGTACTTC. The encoded protein is CASSLSGTSGVPGIHEQYF. This rearrangement joins TRBV9 to TRBJ2-7; TRBD2 agrees at 8 bases. V trimming: 4 bases; J trimming: 5 bases; junction bases outside the gene matches: 23. Looked up from germline, CDR1 is SGDLS and CDR2 is YYNGEE. CDR3 length equals 19 residues.

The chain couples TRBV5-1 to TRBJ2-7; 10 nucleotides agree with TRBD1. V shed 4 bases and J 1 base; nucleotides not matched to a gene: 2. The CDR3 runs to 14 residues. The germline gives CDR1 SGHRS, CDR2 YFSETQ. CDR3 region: CASSQDRGSYEQYF. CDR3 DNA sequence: TGCGCCAGCAGCCAGGACAGGGGGTCCTACGAGCAGTACTTC. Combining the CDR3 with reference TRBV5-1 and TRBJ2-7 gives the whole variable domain KAGVTQTPRYLIKTRGQQVTLSCSPISGHRSVSWYQQTPGQGLQFLFEYFSETQRNKGNFPGRFSGRQFSNSRSEMNVSTLELGDSALYLCASSQDRGSYEQYFGPGTRLTVT.

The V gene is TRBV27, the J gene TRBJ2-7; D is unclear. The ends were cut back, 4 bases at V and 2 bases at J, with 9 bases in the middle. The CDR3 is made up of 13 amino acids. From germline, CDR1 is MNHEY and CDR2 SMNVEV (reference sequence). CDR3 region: CASSSGKAYEQYF. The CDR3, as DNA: TGTGCCAGCAGTTCAGGAAAGGCCTACGAGCAGTACTTC.

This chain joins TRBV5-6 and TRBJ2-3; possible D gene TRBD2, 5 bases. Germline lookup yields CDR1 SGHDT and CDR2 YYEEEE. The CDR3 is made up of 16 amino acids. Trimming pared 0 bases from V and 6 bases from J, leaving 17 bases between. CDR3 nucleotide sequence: TGTGCCAGCAGCTTGGGGAGTAGCGCCAGCCGGGATACGCAGTATTTT. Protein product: CASSLGSSASRDTQYF.

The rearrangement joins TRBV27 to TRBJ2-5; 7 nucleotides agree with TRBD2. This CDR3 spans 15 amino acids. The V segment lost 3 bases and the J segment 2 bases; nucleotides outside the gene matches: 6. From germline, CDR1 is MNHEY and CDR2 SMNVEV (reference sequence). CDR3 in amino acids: CASSLSSGSQETQYF. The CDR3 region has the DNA TGTGCCAGCAGTTTGTCTAGCGGCTCTCAAGAGACCCAGTACTTC.

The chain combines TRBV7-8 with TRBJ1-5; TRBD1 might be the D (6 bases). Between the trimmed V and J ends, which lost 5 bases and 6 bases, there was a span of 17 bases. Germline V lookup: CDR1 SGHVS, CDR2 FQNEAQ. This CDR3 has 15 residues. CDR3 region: CASSPGGQEGQPQHF. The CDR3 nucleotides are TGTGCCAGCAGCCCTGGGGGGCAGGAGGGTCAGCCCCAGCATTTT.

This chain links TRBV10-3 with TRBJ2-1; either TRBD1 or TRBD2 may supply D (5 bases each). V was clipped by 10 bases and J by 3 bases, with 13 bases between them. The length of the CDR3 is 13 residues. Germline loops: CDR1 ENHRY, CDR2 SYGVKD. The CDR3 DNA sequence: TGTGCCAGCCGGGACCCGAACTACAATGAGCAGTTCTTC. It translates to CASRDPNYNEQFF.